The 30 T cell receptor beta chains below were found in one sample sequenced in a study of blood T cell repertoires in COVID-19. Profiling relied on immunoSEQ multiplex PCR, and the TCRdb table lists in-frame clones only, not all of them. The sample lists fewer than 300,000 clones, 70% to 85% occurring once. Sequences were obtained from peripheral blood. The receptors were sampled from a human donor with COVID-19, enrolled during active disease. The donor label of this sample is uncertain.

On this clone itself: In the same sample, other DNA sequences code for this CDR3. The rearrangement uses TRBV11-2 and TRBJ2-2; the match to TRBD1 covers 10 bases. The junction had 2 bases not matched to a gene; V was cut back by 1 base and J by 3 bases. Germline CDR1 is SGHAT and CDR2 is FQNNGV. This CDR3 spans 16 amino acids. This CDR3 is CASSLGTGGYTGELFF. CDR3 sequence (DNA): TGTGCCAGCAGCTTAGGGACAGGGGGGTACACCGGGGAGCTGTTTTTT.

The chain combines TRBV28 with TRBJ2-1; 11 bases line up with TRBD2. With V trimmed by 3 bases and J by 7 bases, 11 bases remained unmatched. Germline V gene data show CDR1 as MDHEN and CDR2 as SYDVKM. CDR3 size: 17 residues. CDR3 region: CASSFLGDLAGGNEQFF. The CDR3 DNA reads as TGTGCCAGCAGTTTCTTGGGTGATCTAGCGGGAGGAAATGAGCAGTTCTTC.

The rearrangement links TRBV5-8 to TRBJ1-3; D is unresolved. V was clipped by 1 base and J by 0 bases, with 5 bases between them. Germline V lookup: CDR1 SGHTS, CDR2 YDEGEE. The CDR3 consists of 14 residues. The CDR3 protein is CASSLRSSGNTIYF. CDR3 in DNA: TGTGCCAGCAGCTTGCGCAGCTCTGGAAACACCATATATTTT.

The V call is TRBV2, the J call TRBJ1-2, with TRBD1 as a possible D gene (6 bases). The germline CDR1 and CDR2 sequences are SNHLY and FYNNEI. The CDR3 runs 14 residues. V gave up 3 bases and J gave up 1 base, with 9 bases separating them. The CDR3 coding sequence is TGTGCCAGCAGTGACCAGGACAGTAACTATGGCTACACCTTC. Translated, it gives CASSDQDSNYGYTF.

The chain has TRBV11-2 and TRBJ2-7, with 13 bases fitting TRBD2. Trimming took 4 bases from V and 3 from J; bases not matched to a gene: 3. This CDR3 is 15 amino acids long. Germline values: CDR1 SGHAT, CDR2 FQNNGV. CDR3 sequence reads: CASSWGTSGIYEQYF. CDR3 coding DNA: TGTGCCAGCAGCTGGGGGACTAGCGGGATCTACGAGCAGTACTTC.

The chain has TRBV6-5 and TRBJ2-1; 8 nucleotides align to TRBD1. CDR1 is MNHEY and CDR2 is SVGAGI in the germline V gene. With 4 bases clipped from V and 6 bases from J, the junction kept 5 bases outside the gene matches. The CDR3 covers 14 residues. For the CDR3, the DNA is TGTGCCAGCAGTTTAGGACAGGGAGGCAATGAGCAGTTCTTC. This translates into CASSLGQGGNEQFF.

The CDR3 here is CASSQTDRVVGTEAFF. As DNA, the CDR3 is TGTGCCAGCTCACAGACCGACAGGGTGGTTGGCACTGAAGCTTTCTTT. V is TRBV18 and J is TRBJ1-1; the match to TRBD1 covers 7 bases. The CDR3 covers 16 residues. Germline-derived CDR1 and CDR2 are KGHSH and LQKENI. V gave up 4 bases and J gave up 4 bases; unmatched junction bases: 12.

The rearrangement joins TRBV20-1 to TRBJ2-3; possibly TRBD2 for D (6 bases). Germline values: CDR1 DFQATT, CDR2 SNEGSKA (reference sequence). This CDR3 comprises 14 residues. V was clipped by 3 bases and J by 4 bases, with 14 bases between them. CDR3 nucleotides: TGCAGTGCTAGTACGTTCTCGGGGGCAGATACGCAGTATTTT. This codes for CSASTFSGADTQYF.

The chain uses TRBV19 and TRBJ2-7, with 7 positions matching TRBD2. CDR1 and CDR2 from the germline V gene are LNHDA and SQIVND (reference sequence). This CDR3 region has 16 residues. The junction had 11 bases not matched to a gene; V was cut back by 6 bases and J by 0 bases. In DNA, the CDR3 is TGTGCCAGTAGAGGGCCGGCTAGCGGACTCTCCTACGAGCAGTACTTC. Protein sequence: CASRGPASGLSYEQYF.

The genes are TRBV18 and TRBJ2-7; unclear D gene. Trimming pared 6 bases from V and 0 bases from J, leaving 6 bases between. CDR1 KGHSH and CDR2 LQKENI come from the germline V gene. There are 12 residues in the CDR3. CDR3 region: CASSLSSYEQYF. Written as DNA, the CDR3 is TGTGCCAGCTCCCTCAGCTCCTACGAGCAGTACTTC.

A few counts support this clone. The V and J genes are TRBV6-1 and TRBJ1-2; 7 nucleotides line up with TRBD1. The CDR3 covers 16 residues. After removal of 2 bases from V and 1 base from J, the junction contained 7 bases not matched to a gene. Per germline, CDR1 MNHNS and CDR2 SASEGT. The CDR3, as DNA: TGTGCCAGCAGTGAATCGACAGGGCCGGGTAACTATGGCTACACCTTC. This gives the protein CASSESTGPGNYGYTF.

This chain joins TRBV6-5 and TRBJ2-1, with D possibly matching TRBD2 (5 bases). This CDR3 region has 14 residues. V lost 6 bases and J 10 bases, leaving 19 bases between the germline ends. Per the germline V gene, CDR1 is MNHEY and CDR2 is SVGAGI. CDR3 residues: CASSPSGPPGEQFF. The CDR3 bases are TGTGCCAGCAGCCCGAGCGGCCCTCCAGGCGAGCAGTTCTTC.

The chain has TRBV27 and TRBJ2-7; 14 nucleotides align to TRBD2. The CDR3 length is 18 residues. V was pared by 7 bases and J by 5 bases, with 16 bases of the junction left unmatched. Germline CDR1 and CDR2: MNHEY and SMNVEV (reference sequence). The CDR3 spells CASNPFGTSGRGLNEQYF. In nucleotides, the CDR3 is TGTGCCAGCAACCCCTTTGGGACTAGCGGGAGAGGTCTGAACGAGCAGTACTTC.

Points on this clone: The same CDR3 also results from other DNA sequences found in this sample. J is TRBJ2-7 and V is TRBV18; D is uncertain. With 2 bases removed from V and 0 bases from J, the gap between germline ends came to 5 bases. The germline gives CDR1 KGHSH, CDR2 LQKENI. The length of the CDR3 is 13 residues. DNA for the CDR3: TGTGCCAGCTCACCATCAGGCTCCTACGAGCAGTACTTC. Its translation: CASSPSGSYEQYF.

This chain joins TRBV9 and TRBJ1-1; D is unclear. The CDR3 is 14 amino acids. V was clipped by 4 bases and J by 6 bases, with 16 bases between them. The germline V gene encodes CDR1 SGDLS and CDR2 YYNGEE. The CDR3 sequence is CASSILSDSAEAFF. In DNA form, the CDR3 reads TGTGCCAGCAGCATCTTGAGTGATTCGGCTGAAGCTTTCTTT.

The V call is TRBV28, the J call TRBJ2-4, with D possibly matching TRBD1 (6 bases). CDR1 is MDHEN and CDR2 is SYDVKM in the germline V gene. Trimming took off 4 bases at V and 7 bases at J, with 14 bases between the two ends. CDR3 length: 14 residues. The CDR3 bases are TGTGCCAGCAGTTCGTCCTTGAGGGGGAACATTCAGTACTTC. It translates to CASSSSLRGNIQYF. Using reference TRBV28 and TRBJ2-4 for the parts outside the CDR3, the full variable domain is DVKVTQSSRYLVKRTGEKVFLECVQDMDHENMFWYRQDPGLGLRLIYFSYDVKMKEKGDIPEGYSVSREKKERFSLILESASTNQTSMYLCASSSSLRGNIQYFGAGTRLSVL.

In the case of this clone: Other DNA sequences of this sample code for an identical CDR3. This sequence joins TRBV7-9 and TRBJ1-2; TRBD1 is a possible D gene (6 bases). CDR3 size: 14 residues. The germline V gene encodes CDR1 SEHNR and CDR2 FQNEAQ (reference sequence). V lost 3 bases and J 0 bases, leaving 8 bases between the germline ends. The CDR3 DNA follows: TGTGCCAGCAGCTTGACAGGCGCTAACTATGGCTACACCTTC. This translates into CASSLTGANYGYTF.

This chain links TRBV18 with TRBJ2-1; 8 nucleotides agree with TRBD2. After removal of 4 bases from V and 6 bases from J, the junction contained 14 bases not matched to a gene. The CDR3 extends over 17 amino acids. From germline, CDR1 is KGHSH and CDR2 LQKENI. As DNA, the CDR3 is TGTGCCAGCTCACGACTTACCAGAGGACTAGCTGTCAATGAGCAGTTCTTC. Translated: CASSRLTRGLAVNEQFF.

The chain uses TRBV19 and TRBJ2-2; D remains ambiguous. Trimming took off 4 bases at V and 1 base at J, with 7 bases between the two ends. CDR3 size: 14 residues. The V gene's germline CDR1 is LNHDA and CDR2 SQIVND (reference sequence). The CDR3 here is CASSTSRNTGELFF. DNA for the CDR3: TGTGCCAGTAGTACCTCCCGGAACACCGGGGAGCTGTTTTTT. Based on the CDR3 plus reference TRBV19 and TRBJ2-2, the full variable domain is DGGITQSPKYLFRKEGQNVTLSCEQNLNHDAMYWYRQDPGQGLRLIYYSQIVNDFQKGDIAEGYSVSREKKESFPLTVTSAQKNPTAFYLCASSTSRNTGELFFGEGSRLTVL.

This clone was counted a few times. The chain couples TRBV19 to TRBJ2-7, with D maybe TRBD2 (6 bases). Trimming left V 1 base short and J 3 bases short, with 10 bases between. From germline, CDR1 is LNHDA and CDR2 SQIVND (reference sequence). This CDR3 spans 14 amino acids. This CDR3 reads CASSIGDLRYEQYF. In DNA, the CDR3 is TGTGCCAGTAGTATAGGGGACTTACGCTACGAGCAGTACTTC. Filled out from reference TRBV19 and TRBJ2-7, the complete variable domain reads DGGITQSPKYLFRKEGQNVTLSCEQNLNHDAMYWYRQDPGQGLRLIYYSQIVNDFQKGDIAEGYSVSREKKESFPLTVTSAQKNPTAFYLCASSIGDLRYEQYFGPGTRLTVT.

In the case of this clone: At one end, the junction sequence differs from germline, possibly due to a read error. The V call is TRBV19, the J call TRBJ2-4, with TRBD2 matching 7 bases. This CDR3 contains 13 residues. Per the germline V gene, CDR1 is LNHDA and CDR2 is SQIVND (reference sequence). The CDR3 loop is CASSILGGRGLAF. For the CDR3, the DNA is TGTGCCAGTAGTATTTTAGGCGGGAGAGGTCTCGCCTTC.

The V and J genes are TRBV19 and TRBJ1-5; D perhaps matches TRBD1 (6 bases). The CDR3 has 14 residues. CDR1 is LNHDA and CDR2 is SQIVND in the germline V gene (reference sequence). The germline V and J ends were trimmed by 7 bases and 3 bases, with 13 bases remaining between them. The CDR3 protein is CASTWTANNQPQHF. CDR3 bases: TGTGCCAGTACCTGGACAGCAAACAATCAGCCCCAGCATTTT.

The DNA of the CDR3 is TGTGCCAGTAGTATCCGGACTAATGGACAAAATGAGCAGTTCTTC. Encoded protein: CASSIRTNGQNEQFF. J is TRBJ2-1 and V is TRBV19; tentatively, D is TRBD2 (6 bases). Looked up from germline, CDR1 is LNHDA and CDR2 is SQIVND (reference sequence). V lost 3 bases, J lost 7 bases, and 16 bases lay in between. The CDR3 length is 15 residues.

V and J are TRBV3-1 (or the pseudogene TRBV3-2) and TRBJ1-4; D is unclear. The germline V gene encodes CDR1 LGHDT and CDR2 YNNKEL (reference sequence). V dropped 1 base and J dropped 7 bases, with 13 bases sitting between them. The CDR3 covers 15 residues. The CDR3 region is CASSQGLSRREKLFF. As DNA, the CDR3 is TGTGCCAGCAGCCAAGGACTATCCCGGCGTGAAAAACTGTTTTTT.

This clone was counted once. The sample contains more than one DNA sequence encoding this CDR3. The chain links TRBV12-3 or TRBV12-4 to TRBJ2-5, with a weak D call TRBD1 (5 bases). The CDR3 runs 12 residues. V was cut by 11 bases and J by 3 bases, with 13 bases left in between. Here the CDR3 DNA reads TGTGCCTCCTCCAGGGTCGAAGAGACCCAGTACTTC. This translates into CASSRVEETQYF.

The rearrangement links TRBV3-1 (or the pseudogene TRBV3-2) to TRBJ1-3; D ambiguous. V was cut by 1 base and J by 0 bases, with 7 bases left in between. The CDR3 has 15 amino acids. Germline CDR1 LGHDT, CDR2 YNNKEL (reference sequence). The CDR3 bases are TGTGCCAGCAGCCAAGGTCCCAACTCTGGAAACACCATATATTTT. Amino acid sequence: CASSQGPNSGNTIYF.

This clone was seen once. The chain joins TRBV29-1 to TRBJ2-2, with D maybe TRBD1 (5 bases). Germline V gene lookup returns CDR1 SQVTM and CDR2 ANQGSEA. There are 14 residues in the CDR3. V lost 6 bases to trimming and J lost 1 base, with 12 bases between them. DNA of the CDR3: TGCAGCGTGGAGACCCAGGGGAACACCGGGGAGCTGTTTTTT. This translates into CSVETQGNTGELFF.

J is TRBJ2-7 and V is TRBV6-6, with D possibly TRBD1 on 6 matching bases. In germline, CDR1 is MNHNY, CDR2 SVGAGI (reference sequence). This CDR3 is built from 13 residues. Trimming left V 10 bases short and J 3 bases short, with 16 bases between. CDR3 loop: CATSRDNLYEQYF. Written as DNA, the CDR3 is TGTGCCACCTCGAGGGACAACCTCTACGAGCAGTACTTC.

This sequence joins TRBV27 and TRBJ2-7; D is possibly TRBD2 (7 bases). V gave up 6 bases and J gave up 6 bases, with 21 bases separating them. This CDR3 is 15 amino acids long. CDR1 and CDR2 from the germline V gene are MNHEY and SMNVEV (reference sequence). The CDR3 sequence: CASRPLGGGPGEQYF. The CDR3 nucleotides read TGTGCCAGCAGACCTCTAGGGGGAGGGCCTGGCGAGCAGTACTTC.

The J gene is TRBJ1-1, the V gene TRBV6-5, with unresolved D. CDR1 MNHEY and CDR2 SVGAGI come from the germline V gene. This CDR3 contains 14 residues. The V and J ends lost 9 bases and 3 bases respectively, with 17 bases between them. CDR3 coding DNA: TGTGCCAGTTGGAACCGTGGGGAGGACACTGAAGCTTTCTTT. This codes for CASWNRGEDTEAFF.